Detailed here is one T cell receptor (beta chain). Its target is not known. These data belong to a study of cytomegalovirus exposure and HLA in healthy donors. The overall study: There were approximately 85 million unique TCRs (from HLA-typed donors) in an early data release. Study-level points and caveats: A list of 150 or so TCR beta chains associated with cytomegalovirus was given.

The CDR3 totals 15 residues. V shed 3 bases and J 5 bases; nucleotides not matched to a gene: 2. Germline V lookup: CDR1 LNHDA, CDR2 SQIVND (reference sequence). The PCR employed 60 Vbeta primers together with 13 Jbeta primers. The data were produced by immunoSEQ multiplex PCR, yet TCRdb's version contains in-frame clones alone and is incomplete. Of 150,000 to 200,000 clones in the sample, roughly 65% were seen once. The rearrangement joins TRBV19 to TRBJ2-2, with 11 bases matching TRBD1. The sample consisted of PBMCs. The source of this sequence is a woman aged 18-35 years in good health and CMV-seropositive. The CDR3 region has the DNA TGTGCCAGTAGTATGGACAGGGGGCGGACCGGGGAGCTGTTTTTT. Translated, it gives CASSMDRGRTGELFF.